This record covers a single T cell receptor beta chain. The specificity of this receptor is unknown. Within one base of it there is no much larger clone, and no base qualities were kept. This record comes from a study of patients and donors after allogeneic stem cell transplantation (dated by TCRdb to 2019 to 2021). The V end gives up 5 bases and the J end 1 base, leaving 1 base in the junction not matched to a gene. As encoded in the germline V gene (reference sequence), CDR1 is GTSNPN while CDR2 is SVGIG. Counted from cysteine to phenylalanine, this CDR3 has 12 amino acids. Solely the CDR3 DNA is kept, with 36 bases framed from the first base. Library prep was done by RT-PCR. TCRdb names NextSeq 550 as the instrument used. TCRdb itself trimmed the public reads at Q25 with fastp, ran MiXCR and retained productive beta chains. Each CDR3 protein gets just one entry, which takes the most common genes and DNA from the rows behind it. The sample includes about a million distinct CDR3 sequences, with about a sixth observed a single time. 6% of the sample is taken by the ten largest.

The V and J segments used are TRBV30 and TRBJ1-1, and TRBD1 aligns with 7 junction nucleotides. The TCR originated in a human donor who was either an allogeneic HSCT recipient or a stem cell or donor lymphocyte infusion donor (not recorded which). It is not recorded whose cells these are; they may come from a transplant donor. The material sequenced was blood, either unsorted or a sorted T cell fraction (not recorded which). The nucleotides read TGTGCCTGGGACAGGGAGAACACTGAAGCTTTCTTT. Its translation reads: CAWDRENTEAFF.